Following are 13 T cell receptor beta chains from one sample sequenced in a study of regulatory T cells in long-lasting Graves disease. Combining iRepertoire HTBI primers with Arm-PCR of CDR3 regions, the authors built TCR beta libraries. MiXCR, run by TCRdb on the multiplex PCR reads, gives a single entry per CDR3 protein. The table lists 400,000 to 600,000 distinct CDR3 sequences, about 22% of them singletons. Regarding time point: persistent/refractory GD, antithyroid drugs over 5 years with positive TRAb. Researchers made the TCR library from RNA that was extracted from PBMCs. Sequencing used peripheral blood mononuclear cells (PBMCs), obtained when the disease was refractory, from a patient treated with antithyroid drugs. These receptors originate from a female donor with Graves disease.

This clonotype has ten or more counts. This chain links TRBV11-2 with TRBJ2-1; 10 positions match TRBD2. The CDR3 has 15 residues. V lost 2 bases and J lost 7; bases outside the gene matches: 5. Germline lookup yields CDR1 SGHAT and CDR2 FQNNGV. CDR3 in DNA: TGTGCCAGCAGCTTATTGCTAGCGGGAGCAAATGAGCAGTTCTTC. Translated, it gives CASSLLLAGANEQFF.

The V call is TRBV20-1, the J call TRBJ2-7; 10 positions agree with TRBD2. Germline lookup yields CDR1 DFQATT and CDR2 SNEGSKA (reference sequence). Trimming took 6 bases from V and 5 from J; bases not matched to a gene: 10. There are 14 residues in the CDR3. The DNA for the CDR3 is TGCAGTGCCTTTTTCGGGACTAGCGACGACGAGCAGTACTTC. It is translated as CSAFFGTSDDEQYF.

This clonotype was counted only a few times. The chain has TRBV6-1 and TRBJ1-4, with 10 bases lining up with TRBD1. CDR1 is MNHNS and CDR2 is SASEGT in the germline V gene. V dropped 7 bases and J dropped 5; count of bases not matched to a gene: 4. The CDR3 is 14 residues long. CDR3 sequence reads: CASNPGQGNEKLFF. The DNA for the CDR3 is TGTGCCAGCAACCCGGGACAGGGGAATGAAAAACTGTTTTTT.

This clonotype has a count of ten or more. The CDR3 coding sequence is TGTGCCAGCAGTGAACTGGAGACAGACCTGGAAGACGAGCAGTACTTC. It is translated as CASSELETDLEDEQYF. The V call is TRBV6-1, the J call TRBJ2-7, with TRBD1 as a possible D gene (5 bases). Germline CDR1 and CDR2: MNHNS and SASEGT. The CDR3 extends over 16 amino acids. V was cut by 2 bases and J by 5 bases, with 19 bases left in between.

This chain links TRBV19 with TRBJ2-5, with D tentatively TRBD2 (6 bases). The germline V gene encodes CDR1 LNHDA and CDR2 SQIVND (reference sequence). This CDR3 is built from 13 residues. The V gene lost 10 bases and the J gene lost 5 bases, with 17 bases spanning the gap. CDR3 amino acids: CAISLASGETQYF. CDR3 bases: TGTGCCATCTCACTAGCTTCGGGGGAGACCCAGTACTTC. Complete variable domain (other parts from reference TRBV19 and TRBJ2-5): DGGITQSPKYLFRKEGQNVTLSCEQNLNHDAMYWYRQDPGQGLRLIYYSQIVNDFQKGDIAEGYSVSREKKESFPLTVTSAQKNPTAFYLCAISLASGETQYFGPGTRLLVL.

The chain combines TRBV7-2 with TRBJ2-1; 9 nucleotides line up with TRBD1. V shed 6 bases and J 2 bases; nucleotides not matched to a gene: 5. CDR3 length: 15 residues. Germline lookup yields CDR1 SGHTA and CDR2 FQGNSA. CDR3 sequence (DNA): TGTGCCAGCAGTTACGGACAGGGGACCTACAATGAGCAGTTCTTC. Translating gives CASSYGQGTYNEQFF.

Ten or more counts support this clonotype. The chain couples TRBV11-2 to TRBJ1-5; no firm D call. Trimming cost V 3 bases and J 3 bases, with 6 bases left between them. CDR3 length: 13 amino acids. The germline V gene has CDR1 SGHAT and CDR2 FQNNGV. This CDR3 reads CASSFNLNQPQHF. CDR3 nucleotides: TGTGCCAGCAGCTTTAACCTCAATCAGCCCCAGCATTTT.

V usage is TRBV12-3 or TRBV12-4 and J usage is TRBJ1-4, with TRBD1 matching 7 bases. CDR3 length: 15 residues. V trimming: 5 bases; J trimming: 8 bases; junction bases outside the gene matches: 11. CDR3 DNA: TGTGCCAGCAGTCCCCAGGGGGAGGGATGGGAAAAACTGTTTTTT. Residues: CASSPQGEGWEKLFF.

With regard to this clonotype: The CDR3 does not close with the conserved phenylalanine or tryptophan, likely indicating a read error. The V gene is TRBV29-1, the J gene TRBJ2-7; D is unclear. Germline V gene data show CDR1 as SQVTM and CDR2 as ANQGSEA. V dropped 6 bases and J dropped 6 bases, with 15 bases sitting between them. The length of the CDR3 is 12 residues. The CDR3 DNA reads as TGCAGCGTGCAACCGGACGGGCGCGAGCAGTACTCC. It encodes CSVQPDGREQYS.

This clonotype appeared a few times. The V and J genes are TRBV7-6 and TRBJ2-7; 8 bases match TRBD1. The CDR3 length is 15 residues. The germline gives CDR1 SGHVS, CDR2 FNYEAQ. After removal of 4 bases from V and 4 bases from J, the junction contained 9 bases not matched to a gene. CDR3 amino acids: CASSSRGTGPYEQYF. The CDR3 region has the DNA TGTGCCAGCAGCTCCCGGGGGACAGGCCCTTACGAGCAGTACTTC.

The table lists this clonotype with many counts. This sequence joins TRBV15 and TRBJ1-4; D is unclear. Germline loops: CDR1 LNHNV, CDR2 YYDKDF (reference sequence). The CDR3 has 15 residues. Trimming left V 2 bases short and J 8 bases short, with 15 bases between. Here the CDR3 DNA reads TGTGCCACCAGCAGAACCGGGCCAAGAGGCGAAAAACTGTTTTTT. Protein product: CATSRTGPRGEKLFF.

CDR3 amino acids: CASSVALGFSGNTIYF. The DNA of the CDR3 is TGTGCCAGCAGCGTAGCCCTTGGGTTCTCTGGAAACACCATATATTTT. The chain has TRBV9 and TRBJ1-3; D uncertain. Trimming pared 0 bases from V and 0 bases from J, leaving 10 bases between. The length of the CDR3 is 16 residues. Germline values: CDR1 SGDLS, CDR2 YYNGEE.

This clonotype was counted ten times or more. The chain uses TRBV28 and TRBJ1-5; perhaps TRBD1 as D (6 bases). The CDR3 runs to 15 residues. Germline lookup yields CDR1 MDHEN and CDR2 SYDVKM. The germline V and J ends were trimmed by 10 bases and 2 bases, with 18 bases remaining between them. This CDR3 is CATKSGAEGNQPQHF. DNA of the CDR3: TGTGCCACAAAATCGGGGGCGGAGGGCAATCAGCCCCAGCATTTT. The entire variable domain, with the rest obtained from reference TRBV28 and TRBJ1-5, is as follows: DVKVTQSSRYLVKRTGEKVFLECVQDMDHENMFWYRQDPGLGLRLIYFSYDVKMKEKGDIPEGYSVSREKKERFSLILESASTNQTSMYLCATKSGAEGNQPQHFGDGTRLSIL.